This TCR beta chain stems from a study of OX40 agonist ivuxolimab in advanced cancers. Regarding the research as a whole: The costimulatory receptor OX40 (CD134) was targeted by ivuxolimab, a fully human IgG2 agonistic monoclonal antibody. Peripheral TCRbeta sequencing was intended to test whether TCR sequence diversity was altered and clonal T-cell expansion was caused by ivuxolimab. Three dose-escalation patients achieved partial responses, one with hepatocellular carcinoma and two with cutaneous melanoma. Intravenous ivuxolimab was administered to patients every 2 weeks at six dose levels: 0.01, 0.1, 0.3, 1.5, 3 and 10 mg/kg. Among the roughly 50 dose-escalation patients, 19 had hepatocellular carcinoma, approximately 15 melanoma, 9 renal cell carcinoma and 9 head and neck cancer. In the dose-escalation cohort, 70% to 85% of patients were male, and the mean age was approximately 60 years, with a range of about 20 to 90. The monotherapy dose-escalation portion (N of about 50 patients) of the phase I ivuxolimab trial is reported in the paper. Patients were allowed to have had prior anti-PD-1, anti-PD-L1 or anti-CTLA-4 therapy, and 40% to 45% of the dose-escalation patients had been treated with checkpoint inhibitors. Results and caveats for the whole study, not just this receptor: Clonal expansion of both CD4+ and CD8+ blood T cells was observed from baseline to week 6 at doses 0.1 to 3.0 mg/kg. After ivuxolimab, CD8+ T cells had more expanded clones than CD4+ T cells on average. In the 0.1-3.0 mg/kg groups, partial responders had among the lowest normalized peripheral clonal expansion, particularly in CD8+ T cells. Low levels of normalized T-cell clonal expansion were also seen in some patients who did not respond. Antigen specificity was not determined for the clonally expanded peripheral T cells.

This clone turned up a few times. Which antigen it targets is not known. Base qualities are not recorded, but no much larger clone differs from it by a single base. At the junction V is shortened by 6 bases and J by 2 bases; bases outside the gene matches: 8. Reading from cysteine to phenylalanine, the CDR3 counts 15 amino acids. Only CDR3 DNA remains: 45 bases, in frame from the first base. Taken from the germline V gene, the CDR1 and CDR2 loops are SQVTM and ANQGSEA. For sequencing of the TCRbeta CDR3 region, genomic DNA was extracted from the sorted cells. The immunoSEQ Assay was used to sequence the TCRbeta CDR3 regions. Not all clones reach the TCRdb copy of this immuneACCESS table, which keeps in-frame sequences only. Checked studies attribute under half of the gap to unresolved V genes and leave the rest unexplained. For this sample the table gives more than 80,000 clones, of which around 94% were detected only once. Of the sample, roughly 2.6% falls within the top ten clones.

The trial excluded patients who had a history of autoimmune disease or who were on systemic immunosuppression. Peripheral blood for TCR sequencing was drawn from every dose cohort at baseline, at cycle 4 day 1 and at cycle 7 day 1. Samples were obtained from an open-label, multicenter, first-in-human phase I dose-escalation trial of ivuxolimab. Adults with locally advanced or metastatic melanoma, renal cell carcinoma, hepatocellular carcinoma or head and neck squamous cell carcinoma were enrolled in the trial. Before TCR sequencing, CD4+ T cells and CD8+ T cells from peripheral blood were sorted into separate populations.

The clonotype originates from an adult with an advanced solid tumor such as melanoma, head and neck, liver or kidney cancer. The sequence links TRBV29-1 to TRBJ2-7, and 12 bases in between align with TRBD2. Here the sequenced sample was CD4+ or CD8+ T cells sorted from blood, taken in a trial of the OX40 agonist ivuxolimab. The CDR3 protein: CSVPGLAGDAYEQYF. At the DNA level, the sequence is TGCAGCGTGCCGGGACTAGCGGGTGACGCCTACGAGCAGTACTTC.